The next 5 T cell receptor beta chains were all read from a single sample in a study of CD8 T cells in Susac syndrome. An input of about 0.5 to 1 ug of RNA was subjected to reverse transcription using random hexamers. TCRdb re-derived calls from the immunoSEQ multiplex PCR reads in MiXCR, one entry per CDR3 protein. Here the sample spans around 69,000 distinct CDR3 sequences, 90% to 95% being singletons. Material for sequencing was CD8+ T cells from PBMCs. All receptors come from a human donor with Susac syndrome.

The chain couples TRBV19 to TRBJ2-7; 7 nucleotides line up with TRBD2. Germline CDR1 LNHDA, CDR2 SQIVND (reference sequence). J was trimmed by 3 bases and V by 3 bases; bases with no gene match: 8. This CDR3 region has 15 residues. The CDR3 DNA reads as TGTGCCAGTAGTATCTCACGACTAGCAGTCTACGAGCAGTACTTC. Amino acids: CASSISRLAVYEQYF.

V is TRBV7-9 and J is TRBJ1-1; possibly TRBD1 for D (6 bases). V shed 6 bases and J shed 5 bases, with 13 bases lying between them. The CDR3 spans 13 residues. CDR1 SEHNR and CDR2 FQNEAQ come from the germline V gene (reference sequence). This CDR3 is CASRQEGGTEAFF. CDR3 DNA: TGTGCCAGCAGGCAAGAAGGGGGAACTGAAGCTTTCTTT.

The genes are TRBV3-1 and TRBJ2-1; D ambiguous. V was shortened by 5 bases and J by 4 bases, with 12 bases between the two germline ends. The CDR3 totals 14 residues. Germline V gene lookup returns CDR1 LGHDT and CDR2 YNNKEL (reference sequence). The CDR3 loop is CASSTQTRYNEQFF. The CDR3 DNA reads as TGTGCCAGCAGCACTCAGACTCGTTACAATGAGCAGTTCTTC.

The chain's CDR3 is CASSSPAGLAFREQYF. CDR3 DNA: TGTGCCAGCAGTTCCCCCGCGGGCCTAGCGTTTCGCGAGCAGTACTTC. The genes are TRBV12-3 or TRBV12-4 and TRBJ2-7; perhaps TRBD2 as D (6 bases). Trimming removed 4 bases from V and 6 bases from J, with 22 bases in between. CDR3 length equals 16 residues.

The chain is built from TRBV12-3 or TRBV12-4 and TRBJ2-3, with D tentatively TRBD1 (5 bases). Trimming removed 7 bases at V and 3 bases at J, with 20 bases between. The CDR3 consists of 16 residues. In DNA, the CDR3 is TGTGCCAGCACCCAAGTCTTCGGCAGGGAAACAGATACGCAGTATTTT. Translating it yields CASTQVFGRETDTQYF.